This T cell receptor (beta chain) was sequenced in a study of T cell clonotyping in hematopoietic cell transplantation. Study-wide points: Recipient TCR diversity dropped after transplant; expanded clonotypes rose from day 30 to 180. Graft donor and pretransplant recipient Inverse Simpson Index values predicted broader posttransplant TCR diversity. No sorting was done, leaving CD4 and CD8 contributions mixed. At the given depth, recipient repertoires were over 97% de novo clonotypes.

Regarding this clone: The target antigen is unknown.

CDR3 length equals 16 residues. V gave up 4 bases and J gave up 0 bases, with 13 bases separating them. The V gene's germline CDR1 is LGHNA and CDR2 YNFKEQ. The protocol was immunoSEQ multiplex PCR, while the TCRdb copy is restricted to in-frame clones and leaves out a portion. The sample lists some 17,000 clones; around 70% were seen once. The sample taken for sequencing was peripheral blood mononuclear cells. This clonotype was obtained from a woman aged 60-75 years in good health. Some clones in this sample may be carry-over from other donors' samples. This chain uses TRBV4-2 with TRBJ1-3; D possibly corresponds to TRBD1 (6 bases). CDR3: CASSRDGTNSGNTIYF. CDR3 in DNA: TGTGCCAGCAGCCGGGACGGGACAAACTCTGGAAACACCATATATTTT.